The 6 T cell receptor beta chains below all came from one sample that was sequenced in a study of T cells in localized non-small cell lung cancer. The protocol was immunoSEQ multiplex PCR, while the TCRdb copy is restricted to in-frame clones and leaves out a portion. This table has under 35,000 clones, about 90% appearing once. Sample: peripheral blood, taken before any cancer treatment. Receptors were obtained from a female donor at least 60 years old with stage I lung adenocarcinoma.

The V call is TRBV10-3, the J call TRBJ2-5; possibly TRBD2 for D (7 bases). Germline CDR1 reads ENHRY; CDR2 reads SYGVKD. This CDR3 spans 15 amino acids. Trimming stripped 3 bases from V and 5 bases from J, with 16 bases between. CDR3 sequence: CAISDNRGARETQYF. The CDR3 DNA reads TGTGCCATCAGTGATAATCGGGGGGCAAGGGAGACCCAGTACTTC.

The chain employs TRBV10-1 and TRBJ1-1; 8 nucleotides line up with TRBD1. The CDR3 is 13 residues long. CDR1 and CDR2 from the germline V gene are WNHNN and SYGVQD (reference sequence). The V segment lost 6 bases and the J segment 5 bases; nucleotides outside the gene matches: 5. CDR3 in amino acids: CASRETGETEAFF. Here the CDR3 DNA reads TGCGCCAGCAGGGAGACAGGGGAAACTGAAGCTTTCTTT.

CDR3 coding DNA: TGTGCCAGCAGTGAACAAGTGGGCGGCTATAATTCACCCCTCCACTTT. This gives the protein CASSEQVGGYNSPLHF. The chain joins TRBV6-1 to TRBJ1-6; no firm D call. Germline CDR1 is MNHNS and CDR2 is SASEGT. The CDR3 extends over 16 amino acids. V was cut by 2 bases and J by 3 bases, with 11 bases left in between.

This CDR3 is CASSLVPAREQYF. The CDR3 DNA follows: TGTGCCAGCAGCTTGGTTCCAGCCCGGGAGCAGTACTTC. The chain uses TRBV5-4 and TRBJ2-7; no firm D call. Trimming took off 0 bases at V and 7 bases at J, with 11 bases between the two ends. This CDR3 is built from 13 residues. Germline V gene sequence: CDR1 SGHNT, CDR2 YYREEE (reference sequence).

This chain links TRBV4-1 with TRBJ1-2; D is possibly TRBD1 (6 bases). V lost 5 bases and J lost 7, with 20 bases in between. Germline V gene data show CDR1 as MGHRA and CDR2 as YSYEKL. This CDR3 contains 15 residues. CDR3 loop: CASSARQAFGAGYTF. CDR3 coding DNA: TGCGCCAGCAGCGCACGACAGGCCTTCGGGGCTGGCTACACCTTC.

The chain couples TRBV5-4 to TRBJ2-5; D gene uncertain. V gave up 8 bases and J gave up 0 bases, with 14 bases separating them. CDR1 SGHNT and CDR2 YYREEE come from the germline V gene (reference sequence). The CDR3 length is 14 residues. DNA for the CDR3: TGTGCCAGTCAAGAAGGGCCGGACCAAGAGACCCAGTACTTC. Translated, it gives CASQEGPDQETQYF.